This T cell receptor (beta chain) was retrieved from a study of shared clonotypes between healthy human individuals. Study findings and constraints: There were few donors, and this limited the genetic and exposure-history diversity represented. In contrast to clonotypes shared by all four donors, non-shared clonotypes had lower generation probabilities.

V was shortened by 6 bases and J by 7 bases, with 12 bases between the two germline ends. This CDR3 is 13 amino acids long. The V gene's germline CDR1 is MNHNY and CDR2 SVGAGI (reference sequence). With respect to this clone: Antigen specificity is unknown.

Samples underwent the assay at deep level. Assay used: immunoSEQ multiplex PCR; TCRdb lists only in-frame clones, some missing. The sample carries roughly 320,000 clones, roughly 91% recorded once. The TCR comes from a young man in good health. Sequenced: memory CD8+ T cells sorted from blood. The sample's subset: CD45RO+ cells pooled with CCR7-negative TemRA cells. The chain links TRBV6-6 to TRBJ2-2; D gene uncertain. The CDR3 DNA reads as TGTGCCAGCAGACCACTTAGAAGCGGGGAGCTGTTTTTT. It translates to CASRPLRSGELFF.